Each of the 4 T cell receptor beta chains below was sequenced from the same sample in a study of OX40 agonist ivuxolimab in advanced cancers. Only in-frame clones appear in the TCRdb table, and some are missing; sequencing was by immunoSEQ multiplex PCR. This sample has under 25,000 clones, with 74% found just once. Sequencing was performed on CD4+ or CD8+ T cells sorted from blood, taken in a trial of the OX40 agonist ivuxolimab. These receptor sequences come from an adult with an advanced solid tumor such as melanoma, head and neck, liver or kidney cancer.

This clone was detected a few times. The V and J genes are TRBV27 and TRBJ1-1; D unresolved. The germline V gene encodes CDR1 MNHEY and CDR2 SMNVEV (reference sequence). CDR3 size: 15 residues. The ends were cut back, 0 bases at V and 3 bases at J, with 11 bases in the middle. Written as DNA, the CDR3 is TGTGCCAGCAGTTTATCAGGCCCCGGGTACACTGAAGCTTTCTTT. Amino acids: CASSLSGPGYTEAFF.

This sequence joins TRBV6-5 and TRBJ1-6; TRBD1 matches 9 bases. This CDR3 contains 14 residues. Looked up from germline, CDR1 is MNHEY and CDR2 is SVGAGI. J gave up 9 bases and V 8 bases, and 8 bases lay outside the gene matches. CDR3: CASQGTGPFSPLHF. DNA of the CDR3: TGTGCCAGCCAAGGGACAGGGCCTTTTTCACCCCTCCACTTT.

The chain links TRBV27 to TRBJ2-7; 8 bases fit TRBD2. The J segment lost 7 bases and the V segment lost 5 bases, leaving 10 bases of the junction unmatched. Germline V gives CDR1 MNHEY, CDR2 SMNVEV (reference sequence). The CDR3 runs to 14 residues. The CDR3 DNA follows: TGTGCCAGCAGTCCTACTAGCGGAGGAGGGGAGCAGTACTTC. Protein: CASSPTSGGGEQYF.

Comment on this clone: One junction end disagrees with the germline gene, perhaps due to a read error. The gene calls are TRBV5-4 and TRBJ2-7; TRBD2 matches at 7 bases. The CDR3 has 15 amino acids. CDR1 and CDR2 from the germline V gene are SGHNT and YYREEE (reference sequence). Here the CDR3 DNA reads TGCGCCAGCAGCCAAGACGGCGGGGGCTCCTACGAGCAGTACTTC. This translates into CASSQDGGGSYEQYF.